Listed below are T cell receptor beta chains from one sample, sequenced in a study of T-cell memory formation after mild COVID-19. TCRdb itself ran the 5' RACE reads through MiXCR, one entry per CDR3 protein. The sample shows around 510,000 distinct CDR3 sequences, roughly a fifth of them seen only once. The sequenced material came from PBMCs or a T cell subset sorted from them (not recorded which). These receptor sequences come from an adult woman who had mild COVID-19 (a few samples of this study predate the infection). Cell type and time point are not known. Both conserved end residues are part of each CDR3. Each record gives: V gene, CDR3 length, clone size, J gene, D gene, CDR3 protein, CDR3 DNA. D genes are given only for firm matches. The size entry is marked missing in some rows and otherwise reads once, few, many or a size class.

v_call: TRBV4-3
cdr3_length: 15
clone_size: NA
j_call: TRBJ2-1
d_call: NA
cdr3_aa: CASSQDRAHYNEQFF
cdr3_nt: TGCGCCAGCAGCCAAGATCGGGCCCACTACAATGAGCAGTTCTTC

v_call: TRBV7-2
cdr3_length: 15
clone_size: few
j_call: TRBJ2-2
d_call: NA
cdr3_aa: CASSFSSTPTGELFF
cdr3_nt: TGTGCCAGCAGCTTCTCGTCCACACCAACCGGGGAGCTGTTTTTT

v_call: TRBV3-1
cdr3_length: 16
clone_size: few
j_call: TRBJ1-4
d_call: NA
cdr3_aa: CASSQEFRGPNEKLFF
cdr3_nt: TGTGCCAGCAGCCAAGAATTCCGGGGCCCTAATGAAAAACTGTTTTTT

v_call: TRBV6-2/TRBV6-3
cdr3_length: 16
clone_size: NA
j_call: TRBJ1-4
d_call: NA
cdr3_aa: CASSYRYFATNEKLFF
cdr3_nt: TGTGCCAGCAGTTACCGTTACTTCGCAACTAATGAAAAACTGTTTTTT

v_call: TRBV4-3
cdr3_length: 16
clone_size: NA
j_call: TRBJ2-3
d_call: NA
cdr3_aa: CASSQDLGGSKDTQYF
cdr3_nt: TGCGCCAGCAGCCAAGACCTGGGTGGGAGTAAGGATACGCAGTATTTT

v_call: TRBV7-9
cdr3_length: 13
clone_size: few
j_call: TRBJ2-1
d_call: NA
cdr3_aa: CASTLVRRDEQFF
cdr3_nt: TGTGCCAGCACCCTAGTGAGACGGGATGAGCAGTTCTTC

v_call: TRBV7-3
cdr3_length: 13
clone_size: few
j_call: TRBJ1-1
d_call: NA
cdr3_aa: CASSLRWDTEAFF
cdr3_nt: TGTGCCAGCAGCTTAAGATGGGACACTGAAGCTTTCTTT

v_call: TRBV6-5
cdr3_length: 12
clone_size: few
j_call: TRBJ1-4
d_call: NA
cdr3_aa: CASRGEGGKLFF
cdr3_nt: TGTGCCAGCAGAGGGGAGGGGGGAAAACTGTTTTTT

v_call: TRBV3-1
cdr3_length: 16
clone_size: many
j_call: TRBJ1-3
d_call: TRBD1
cdr3_aa: CASSWTGGVSGNTIYF
cdr3_nt: TGTGCCAGCAGCTGGACAGGGGGCGTCTCTGGAAACACCATATATTTT

v_call: TRBV6-6
cdr3_length: 16
clone_size: few
j_call: TRBJ2-5
d_call: NA
cdr3_aa: CASRGGGTGYQETQYF
cdr3_nt: TGTGCCAGCAGGGGCGGAGGGACGGGGTACCAAGAGACCCAGTACTTC

v_call: TRBV13
cdr3_length: 17
clone_size: few
j_call: TRBJ1-2
d_call: TRBD1
cdr3_aa: CASSFGTGGIGWYGYTF
cdr3_nt: TGTGCCAGCAGCTTTGGAACAGGGGGCATAGGTTGGTATGGCTACACCTTC

v_call: TRBV4-2
cdr3_length: 14
clone_size: NA
j_call: TRBJ2-7
d_call: TRBD2
cdr3_aa: CASSQWREGDEQYF
cdr3_nt: TGTGCCAGCAGCCAGTGGCGGGAGGGTGACGAGCAGTACTTC

v_call: TRBV12-3/TRBV12-4
cdr3_length: 15
clone_size: many
j_call: TRBJ2-7
d_call: NA
cdr3_aa: CASRTTSAPSTEQYF
cdr3_nt: TGTGCCAGCAGAACCACTAGTGCTCCCTCCACCGAGCAGTACTTC

v_call: TRBV12-3/TRBV12-4
cdr3_length: 13
clone_size: NA
j_call: TRBJ1-4
d_call: NA
cdr3_aa: CASSYGQREKLFF
cdr3_nt: TGTGCCAGCAGTTACGGTCAGCGGGAAAAACTGTTTTTT

v_call: TRBV7-9
cdr3_length: 14
clone_size: few
j_call: TRBJ2-2
d_call: TRBD2
cdr3_aa: CASSLAGGGGELFF
cdr3_nt: TGTGCCAGCAGCCTAGCGGGAGGCGGCGGGGAGCTGTTTTTT

v_call: TRBV29-1
cdr3_length: 15
clone_size: NA
j_call: TRBJ1-1
d_call: NA
cdr3_aa: CSVEEDGQLNTEAFF
cdr3_nt: TGCAGCGTTGAAGAGGACGGGCAATTGAACACTGAAGCTTTCTTT

v_call: TRBV5-6
cdr3_length: 15
clone_size: few
j_call: TRBJ1-5
d_call: NA
cdr3_aa: CASSINGGVWQPQHF
cdr3_nt: TGTGCCAGCAGCATCAACGGGGGGGTGTGGCAGCCCCAGCATTTT

v_call: TRBV15
cdr3_length: 15
clone_size: few
j_call: TRBJ2-5
d_call: NA
cdr3_aa: CATSRARGTKETQYF
cdr3_nt: TGTGCCACCAGCAGAGCTCGCGGGACAAAAGAGACCCAGTACTTC

v_call: TRBV9
cdr3_length: 13
clone_size: NA
j_call: TRBJ2-1
d_call: NA
cdr3_aa: CASSANSVGEQFF
cdr3_nt: TGTGCCAGCAGCGCCAATTCGGTGGGGGAGCAGTTCTTC

v_call: TRBV9
cdr3_length: 17
clone_size: few
j_call: TRBJ2-5
d_call: TRBD2
cdr3_aa: CASSGRLAGGPRETQYF
cdr3_nt: TGTGCCAGCAGCGGAAGACTAGCGGGGGGGCCTCGGGAGACCCAGTACTTC

v_call: TRBV11-2
cdr3_length: 16
clone_size: NA
j_call: TRBJ1-2
d_call: TRBD1
cdr3_aa: CASSLNTGGYNYGYTF
cdr3_nt: TGTGCCAGCAGCTTAAATACAGGGGGCTACAACTATGGCTACACCTTC

v_call: TRBV9
cdr3_length: 19
clone_size: NA
j_call: TRBJ2-7
d_call: NA
cdr3_aa: CASSVDIIGQKQPSYEQYF
cdr3_nt: TGTGCCAGCAGCGTAGATATTATTGGACAGAAACAGCCCTCCTACGAGCAGTACTTC

v_call: TRBV7-2
cdr3_length: 13
clone_size: few
j_call: TRBJ2-7
d_call: TRBD1
cdr3_aa: CASSLAGQGEQYF
cdr3_nt: TGTGCCAGCAGCTTAGCGGGACAGGGAGAGCAGTACTTC

v_call: TRBV7-9
cdr3_length: 13
clone_size: NA
j_call: TRBJ2-2
d_call: TRBD2
cdr3_aa: CASSWTSSGELFF
cdr3_nt: TGTGCCAGCAGCTGGACTAGCTCCGGGGAGCTGTTTTTT

v_call: TRBV3-1
cdr3_length: 16
clone_size: few
j_call: TRBJ2-5
d_call: TRBD2
cdr3_aa: CASSQLTSGAQETQYF
cdr3_nt: TGTGCCAGCAGCCAATTGACTAGCGGGGCACAAGAGACCCAGTACTTC

v_call: TRBV15
cdr3_length: 16
clone_size: few
j_call: TRBJ2-3
d_call: TRBD2
cdr3_aa: CATSRDAGLAGDTQYF
cdr3_nt: TGTGCCACCAGCAGAGACGCGGGACTAGCAGGAGATACGCAGTATTTT

v_call: TRBV30
cdr3_length: 12
clone_size: NA
j_call: TRBJ1-1
d_call: TRBD1
cdr3_aa: CAWSRTGTEAFF
cdr3_nt: TGTGCCTGGAGTCGGACAGGCACTGAAGCTTTCTTT

v_call: TRBV11-3
cdr3_length: 16
clone_size: few
j_call: TRBJ2-5
d_call: TRBD1
cdr3_aa: CASSARWDRGQETQYF
cdr3_nt: TGTGCCAGCAGCGCACGTTGGGACAGGGGGCAAGAGACCCAGTACTTC

v_call: TRBV15
cdr3_length: 15
clone_size: NA
j_call: TRBJ2-3
d_call: TRBD2
cdr3_aa: CATSNTSGRPDTQYF
cdr3_nt: TGTGCCACCAGCAATACTAGCGGGAGGCCAGATACGCAGTATTTT

v_call: TRBV7-2
cdr3_length: 15
clone_size: NA
j_call: TRBJ2-1
d_call: TRBD1
cdr3_aa: CASSLARTGGNEQFF
cdr3_nt: TGTGCCAGCAGCTTAGCCAGGACAGGGGGCAATGAGCAGTTCTTC

v_call: TRBV5-6
cdr3_length: 15
clone_size: NA
j_call: TRBJ1-5
d_call: NA
cdr3_aa: CASSLGGGPNQPQHF
cdr3_nt: TGTGCCAGCAGCTTGGGGGGGGGCCCCAATCAGCCCCAGCATTTT

v_call: TRBV5-6
cdr3_length: 16
clone_size: few
j_call: TRBJ2-3
d_call: NA
cdr3_aa: CASSLRVSGLGDTQYF
cdr3_nt: TGTGCCAGCAGCTTGCGAGTATCGGGACTGGGGGATACGCAGTATTTT

v_call: TRBV11-3
cdr3_length: 11
clone_size: few
j_call: TRBJ2-1
d_call: TRBD2
cdr3_aa: CASSLAGGQFF
cdr3_nt: TGTGCCAGCAGCTTAGCGGGAGGGCAGTTCTTC

v_call: TRBV11-2
cdr3_length: 16
clone_size: few
j_call: TRBJ1-2
d_call: NA
cdr3_aa: CASSYDRQLTNYGYTF
cdr3_nt: TGTGCCAGCAGCTACGACAGGCAACTAACTAACTATGGCTACACCTTC

v_call: TRBV7-2
cdr3_length: 14
clone_size: NA
j_call: TRBJ1-2
d_call: TRBD1
cdr3_aa: CASSSGQGIDGYTF
cdr3_nt: TGTGCCAGCAGCTCGGGACAGGGTATCGATGGCTACACCTTC

v_call: TRBV5-1
cdr3_length: 14
clone_size: NA
j_call: TRBJ2-7
d_call: TRBD2
cdr3_aa: CASRGGGGAYEQYF
cdr3_nt: TGCGCCAGCAGAGGAGGCGGGGGTGCCTACGAGCAGTACTTC

v_call: TRBV7-9
cdr3_length: 13
clone_size: many
j_call: TRBJ2-5
d_call: NA
cdr3_aa: CASSLSGMETQYF
cdr3_nt: TGTGCCAGCAGCTTATCGGGAATGGAGACCCAGTACTTC

v_call: TRBV5-1
cdr3_length: 14
clone_size: NA
j_call: TRBJ1-1
d_call: NA
cdr3_aa: CASSQTSPRAEAFF
cdr3_nt: TGCGCCAGCAGCCAAACCTCACCGCGGGCTGAAGCTTTCTTT

v_call: TRBV29-1
cdr3_length: 14
clone_size: NA
j_call: TRBJ2-5
d_call: TRBD1
cdr3_aa: CSVEFDRGQETQYF
cdr3_nt: TGCAGCGTTGAATTCGACAGGGGGCAAGAGACCCAGTACTTC

v_call: TRBV24-1
cdr3_length: 13
clone_size: NA
j_call: TRBJ2-4
d_call: NA
cdr3_aa: CATSFGGNRTQYF
cdr3_nt: TGTGCCACCAGTTTCGGGGGCAATAGGACTCAGTACTTC

v_call: TRBV10-3
cdr3_length: 14
clone_size: NA
j_call: TRBJ2-5
d_call: TRBD2
cdr3_aa: CAIRGGRLQETQYF
cdr3_nt: TGTGCCATCAGGGGCGGGAGACTACAAGAGACCCAGTACTTC